The clone carrying this T cell receptor beta chain was seen only once. Here immunoSEQ multiplex PCR was the method, and the copy in TCRdb shows in-frame clones only, minus some. The table lists hundreds of thousands of clones, 86% of them singletons, with roughly 0.75% in the top ten. This specimen comes from a study of cytomegalovirus exposure and HLA in healthy donors. Deletions cut 2 bases from V and 7 bases from J, with 9 bases between. The CDR3 extends over 14 amino acids. The germline V gene has CDR1 MNHEY and CDR2 SMNVEV (reference sequence). The sequence derives from a woman between 18 and 30 years old in good health and CMV-seronegative. The sequencing input was PBMCs. The chain is built from TRBV27 and TRBJ1-6; D is uncertain. The CDR3 DNA reads TGTGCCAGCAGTTTAATTGGCTTCAATTCACCCCTCCACTTT. The encoded protein is CASSLIGFNSPLHF.